Below, 25 T cell receptor beta chains from the same sample are listed, as sequenced in a study of blood T cell repertoires in COVID-19. The repertoire was sequenced with immunoSEQ multiplex PCR; TCRdb's copy has only in-frame clones and lacks some. This table has some 200,000 clones, approximately 78% appearing once. The sequenced sample was peripheral blood. The receptor set was obtained from a woman of 80 years or more with acute or convalescent COVID-19.

This sequence joins TRBV7-2 and TRBJ2-2, with TRBD2 as a possible D gene (6 bases). Germline CDR1 and CDR2: SGHTA and FQGNSA. V was clipped by 4 bases and J by 5 bases, with 11 bases between them. The CDR3 sequence is 14 residues long. In DNA form, the CDR3 reads TGTGCCAGCAGCTCGGGACTCGATACCGGGGAGCTGTTTTTT. Amino acids: CASSSGLDTGELFF.

The table lists this clone with a few counts. The chain carries TRBV5-3 and TRBJ2-7, with 7 bases matching TRBD1. TRBV5-3 is an ORF; its function is uncertain. J was trimmed by 2 bases and V by 4 bases; bases with no gene match: 12. This CDR3 spans 16 amino acids. DNA for the CDR3: TGTGCCAGAAGCAAAACCGGGACAGTGCTACCCTACGAGCAGTACTTC. Encoded protein: CARSKTGTVLPYEQYF.

The rearrangement uses TRBV28 and TRBJ1-3; D is perhaps TRBD1 (5 bases). CDR1 is MDHEN, CDR2 SYDVKM, per germline. V lost 4 bases and J lost 0, with 13 bases in between. The CDR3 consists of 16 residues. This CDR3 is CASSSPGVHSGNTIYF. The CDR3 DNA reads TGTGCCAGCAGTTCCCCGGGGGTCCACTCTGGAAACACCATATATTTT.

The chain uses TRBV7-8 and TRBJ2-1; D gene uncertain. The CDR3 has 11 amino acids. The germline V and J ends were trimmed by 0 bases and 8 bases, with 2 bases remaining between them. Looked up from germline, CDR1 is SGHVS and CDR2 is FQNEAQ. The CDR3, as DNA: TGTGCCAGCAGCTTAGCCTATGAGCAGTTCTTC. It yields the protein CASSLAYEQFF.

This clone was seen a handful of times. The gene calls are TRBV18 and TRBJ1-2, with 10 bases matching TRBD1. The V segment lost 1 base and the J segment 5 bases; nucleotides outside the gene matches: 1. The CDR3 has 14 amino acids. Germline CDR1 is KGHSH and CDR2 is LQKENI. CDR3 coding DNA: TGTGCCAGCTCACCACAGGGACAGGGGTATGGCTACACCTTC. As protein: CASSPQGQGYGYTF.

This rearrangement joins TRBV24-1 to TRBJ1-2; TRBD1 matches at 8 bases. CDR1 and CDR2 (germline): KGHDR, SFDVKD. With 9 bases clipped from V and 7 bases from J, the junction kept 15 bases outside the gene matches. The CDR3 extends over 15 amino acids. The CDR3 DNA reads as TGTGCCACCGCTTCTTCGGCTCAGGGGGCGTTTGGCTACACCTTC. Translation: CATASSAQGAFGYTF.

The chain uses TRBV11-3 and TRBJ1-1; no clear D gene. The germline gives CDR1 SGHNT, CDR2 YENEEA. The V end lost 2 bases, the J end lost 3 bases, and 7 bases lay between the germline ends. The CDR3 sequence is 13 residues long. CDR3 residues: CASSLSPDTEAFF. DNA of the CDR3: TGTGCCAGCAGCTTATCCCCGGACACTGAAGCTTTCTTT.

The V call is TRBV27, the J call TRBJ2-7; TRBD2 agrees at 11 bases. CDR3 size: 18 residues. After removal of 5 bases from V and 2 bases from J, the junction contained 14 bases not matched to a gene. Germline V CDR1 and CDR2: MNHEY, SMNVEV (reference sequence). The DNA for the CDR3 is TGTGCCAGCAGTCCCCGGGGACTAGCGGAACTTAGACCCTACGAGCAGTACTTC. It translates to CASSPRGLAELRPYEQYF.

This chain connects TRBV19 to TRBJ2-1, with TRBD1 as a possible D gene (5 bases). The V gene's germline CDR1 is LNHDA and CDR2 SQIVND (reference sequence). CDR3 size: 15 residues. This chain's CDR3 is CDIRNRLSSYNEQFF. Written as DNA, the CDR3 is TGTGATATACGGAACAGGTTGAGCTCCTACAATGAGCAGTTCTTC.

The chain carries TRBV18 and TRBJ1-1; D is perhaps TRBD1 (5 bases). The V gene lost 0 bases and the J gene lost 8 bases, with 13 bases spanning the gap. Germline V gene data show CDR1 as KGHSH and CDR2 as LQKENI. The CDR3 has 14 residues. The CDR3 DNA reads TGTGCCAGCTCACCACCCGCGGGACCCAGGGAAGCTTTCTTT. Residues: CASSPPAGPREAFF.

Only a few counts were recorded for this clone. The rearrangement links TRBV30 to TRBJ1-2; D remains ambiguous. The CDR3 length is 13 residues. V was pared by 7 bases and J by 5 bases, with 17 bases between. Germline V gene data show CDR1 as GTSNPN and CDR2 as SVGIG (reference sequence). CDR3 nucleotide sequence: TGTGCCTACTCCCGAGAAGCGGGTTATGGCTACACCTTC. Translation gives CAYSREAGYGYTF.

V usage is TRBV6-5 and J usage is TRBJ2-7; 11 bases line up with TRBD1. V was clipped by 2 bases and J by 6 bases; unmatched bases: 6. This CDR3 contains 15 residues. Per the germline V gene, CDR1 is MNHEY and CDR2 is SVGAGI. The CDR3 sequence: CASSYAWDRGSEQYF. CDR3 sequence (DNA): TGTGCCAGCAGTTACGCCTGGGACAGGGGGAGCGAGCAGTACTTC.

The V call is TRBV7-2, the J call TRBJ2-3, with TRBD2 as a possible D gene (6 bases). This CDR3 comprises 14 residues. Per germline, CDR1 SGHTA and CDR2 FQGNSA. V was clipped by 5 bases and J by 6 bases, with 15 bases between them. The CDR3 DNA sequence: TGTGCCAGCAGCCAACGTTACCGGGGGGATACGCAGTATTTT. This encodes CASSQRYRGDTQYF.

The chain is built from TRBV6-2 or TRBV6-3 and TRBJ1-1; D possibly corresponds to TRBD1 (5 bases). The CDR3 runs 12 residues. The V gene lost 5 bases and the J gene lost 4 bases, with 8 bases spanning the gap. Germline V lookup: CDR1 MNHEY, CDR2 SVGEGT. The CDR3 DNA sequence: TGTGCCAGCAGTCGACAGAGCACTGAAGCTTTCTTT. It codes for CASSRQSTEAFF.

The CDR3 nucleotides are TGTGCCAGCAGCCTCAATCAGCCCCAGCATTTT. Residues: CASSLNQPQHF. The rearrangement joins TRBV7-6 to TRBJ1-5; D gene ambiguous. CDR3 size: 11 residues. Germline CDR1 and CDR2: SGHVS and FNYEAQ. V lost 5 bases to trimming and J lost 3 bases, with 2 bases between them.

The V and J genes are TRBV5-6 and TRBJ1-2; 12 bases are a match to TRBD1. Germline CDR1 SGHDT, CDR2 YYEEEE. CDR3 length: 15 residues. V dropped 3 bases and J dropped 8; count of bases not matched to a gene: 8. CDR3 sequence reads: CASSSPGQGARGYTF. The CDR3 DNA follows: TGTGCCAGCAGCTCGCCGGGACAGGGGGCACGAGGCTACACCTTC.

The chain joins TRBV5-4 to TRBJ2-7; perhaps TRBD1 as D (6 bases). Looked up from germline, CDR1 is SGHNT and CDR2 is YYREEE (reference sequence). The germline V and J ends were trimmed by 5 bases and 5 bases, with 17 bases remaining between them. The CDR3 runs to 14 residues. CDR3 region: CASSLQGNVHEQYF. The CDR3 bases are TGTGCCAGCAGTTTACAGGGAAATGTCCACGAGCAGTACTTC.

A single count supports this clone. Relative to the germline gene, one junction end is altered; a read error may explain this. V usage is TRBV27 and J usage is TRBJ1-2, with TRBD1 matching over 7 bases. This CDR3 is built from 18 residues. CDR1 and CDR2 (germline): MNHEY, SMNVEV (reference sequence). CDR3 residues: CASRQNRGTGRHVARFAF. CDR3 DNA: TGTGCCAGCAGGCAGAACAGGGGAACGGGTAGGCATGTTGCAAGGTTCGCCTTC.

The chain uses TRBV6-5 and TRBJ2-3; 7 nucleotides align to TRBD2. Germline V lookup: CDR1 MNHEY, CDR2 SVGAGI. CDR3 length equals 16 residues. The J segment lost 0 bases and the V segment lost 2 bases, leaving 5 bases of the junction unmatched. The CDR3 DNA reads as TGTGCCAGCAGTTACGGGGCGGGGGATAGCACAGATACGCAGTATTTT. Its protein is CASSYGAGDSTDTQYF.

The chain carries TRBV28 and TRBJ1-4; perhaps TRBD1 as D (6 bases). The CDR3 totals 14 residues. Looked up from germline, CDR1 is MDHEN and CDR2 is SYDVKM. Trimming left V 5 bases short and J 8 bases short, with 15 bases between. The DNA of the CDR3 is TGTGCCAGCAGTCGGTCTGGGGGCGGCGAAAAACTGTTTTTT. Protein product: CASSRSGGGEKLFF.

This rearrangement joins TRBV9 to TRBJ1-4; 8 nucleotides agree with TRBD1. The CDR3 consists of 16 residues. The V gene end was trimmed by 3 bases and the J gene end by 7 bases; junction bases not matched to a gene: 11. Germline values: CDR1 SGDLS, CDR2 YYNGEE. The CDR3 loop reads CASSARTGSLAEKLFF. The DNA for the CDR3 is TGTGCCAGCAGCGCCCGGACAGGGAGTTTGGCTGAAAAACTGTTTTTT.

The chain joins TRBV2 to TRBJ1-2; 8 bases map to TRBD1. V dropped 7 bases and J dropped 4; count of bases not matched to a gene: 8. The CDR3 is made up of 14 amino acids. Looked up from germline, CDR1 is SNHLY and CDR2 is FYNNEI. CDR3 DNA: TGTGCCAGCACCACGACCACAGGGGGCTATGGCTACACCTTC. Translation: CASTTTTGGYGYTF.

V usage is TRBV24-1 and J usage is TRBJ2-7; D is possibly TRBD2 (6 bases). This CDR3 has 13 amino acids. Trimming shortened V by 4 bases and J by 6 bases, and 12 bases separated the two germline ends. Germline V gene data show CDR1 as KGHDR and CDR2 as SFDVKD. The CDR3 region has the DNA TGTGCCACCAGTGAGTCCTACGGGGGCGAGCAGTACTTC. It translates to CATSESYGGEQYF.

In its sample, this clone was seen a few times. The chain links TRBV7-2 to TRBJ2-7; 8 bases map to TRBD2. From germline, CDR1 is SGHTA and CDR2 FQGNSA. This CDR3 is 14 amino acids long. With V trimmed by 6 bases and J by 2 bases, 6 bases remained unmatched. The CDR3 DNA sequence: TGTGCCAGCAGTTGGAGTAGCGGGGCCTACGAGCAGTACTTC. It translates to CASSWSSGAYEQYF. Full variable domain (remainder filled in from reference TRBV7-2 and TRBJ2-7): GAGVSQSPSNKVTEKGKDVELRCDPISGHTALYWYRQSLGQGLEFLIYFQGNSAPDKSGLPSDRFSAERTGGSVSTLTIQRTQQEDSAVYLCASSWSSGAYEQYFGPGTRLTVT.

The gene calls are TRBV19 and TRBJ2-5; the D gene is possibly TRBD2 (5 bases). The CDR3 covers 13 residues. V shed 10 bases and J shed 7 bases, with 19 bases lying between them. CDR1 and CDR2 from the germline V gene are LNHDA and SQIVND (reference sequence). CDR3 loop: CANLLGRERTQYF. DNA for the CDR3: TGTGCCAACCTCTTGGGGAGAGAGAGGACCCAGTACTTC.